This TCR beta chain derives from a study of CD8 T cells in ankylosing spondylitis. Findings of the study overall: Blood of patients with ankylosing spondylitis appeared to be characterized by a TCR beta motif of seven or eight highly homologous variants. From matched ankylosing spondylitis synovial fluid, disease-linked clones were reportedly recovered at significantly enriched levels. Researchers report that disease-linked clones proved CD8+ and relatively rare in peripheral blood.

The V end lost 3 bases, the J end lost 3 bases, and 5 bases lay between the germline ends. The CDR3 extends over 12 amino acids. This clonotype was seen at least ten times. Its antigen is unknown. Quantitative 5'-RACE with molecular barcodes generated TCR beta libraries. One entry per CDR3 protein, called by TCRdb with MiXCR from the 5' RACE reads. The sample yields approximately 90,000 distinct CDR3 sequences, about 8.5% seen once. Material for sequencing was blood, either unsorted or a sorted T cell fraction (not recorded which). The clonotype comes from a male donor with ankylosing spondylitis or in good health (not recorded which). The V and J genes are TRBV12-3 or TRBV12-4 and TRBJ2-5; unclear D gene. DNA for the CDR3: TGTGCCAGCAGTTTTCCCGAAGAGACCCAGTACTTC. Amino acids: CASSFPEETQYF.